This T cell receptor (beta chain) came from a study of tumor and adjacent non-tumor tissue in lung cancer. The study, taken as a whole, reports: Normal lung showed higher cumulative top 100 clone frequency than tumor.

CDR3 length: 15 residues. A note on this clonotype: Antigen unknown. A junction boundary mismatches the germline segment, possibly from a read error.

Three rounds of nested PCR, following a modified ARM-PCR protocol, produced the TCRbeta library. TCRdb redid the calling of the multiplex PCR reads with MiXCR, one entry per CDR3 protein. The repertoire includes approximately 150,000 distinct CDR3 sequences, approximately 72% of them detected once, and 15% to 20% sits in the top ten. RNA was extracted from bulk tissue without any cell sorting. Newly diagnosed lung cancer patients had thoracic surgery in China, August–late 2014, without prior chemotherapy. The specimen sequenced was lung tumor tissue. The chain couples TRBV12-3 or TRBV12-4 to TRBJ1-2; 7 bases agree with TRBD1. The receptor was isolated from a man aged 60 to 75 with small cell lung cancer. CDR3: CASSHTGEANYGYAF. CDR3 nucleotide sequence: TGTGCCAGCAGTCATACAGGGGAAGCTAACTATGGCTACGCCTTC.